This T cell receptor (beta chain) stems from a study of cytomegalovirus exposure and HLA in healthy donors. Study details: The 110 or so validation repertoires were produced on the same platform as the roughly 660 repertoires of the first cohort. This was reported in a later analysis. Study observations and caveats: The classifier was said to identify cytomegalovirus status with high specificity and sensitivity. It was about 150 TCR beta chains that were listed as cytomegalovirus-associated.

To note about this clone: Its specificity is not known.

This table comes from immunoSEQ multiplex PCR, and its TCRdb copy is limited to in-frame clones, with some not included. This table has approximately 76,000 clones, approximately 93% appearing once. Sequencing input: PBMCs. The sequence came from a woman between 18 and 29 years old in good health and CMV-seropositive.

The CDR3 is CASSPRTGYREKLFF. In DNA, the CDR3 is TGTGCCAGCAGTCCAAGGACAGGGTACCGCGAAAAACTGTTTTTT. The V gene is TRBV27, the J gene TRBJ1-4; the match to TRBD1 covers 8 bases. J lost 8 bases, V lost 5 bases, and 10 bases had no gene match. The CDR3 has 15 residues. Germline values: CDR1 MNHEY, CDR2 SMNVEV (reference sequence).